These 30 T cell receptor beta chains came from one sample sequenced in a study of cytomegalovirus exposure and HLA in healthy donors. A multiplex PCR was run with 60 Vbeta primers and 13 Jbeta primers. Assay: immunoSEQ multiplex PCR; the TCRdb copy retains only in-frame clones and omits some. Found here are under 130,000 clones; the top ten clones hold 0.55% to 0.6%. Specimen: PBMCs. The receptor source for this set is a man in his forties or fifties in good health and CMV-seronegative.

The genes are TRBV19 and TRBJ2-7; no clear D gene. Germline V gives CDR1 LNHDA, CDR2 SQIVND (reference sequence). V lost 6 bases, J lost 0 bases, and 15 bases lay in between. The CDR3 sequence is 15 residues long. Written as DNA, the CDR3 is TGTGCCAGTAGAAGACATGATTCTTTCTCCTACGAGCAGTACTTC. This translates into CASRRHDSFSYEQYF.

The V and J genes are TRBV29-1 and TRBJ2-5; D is undetermined. CDR3 size: 10 residues. The germline V gene has CDR1 SQVTM and CDR2 ANQGSEA. V lost 4 bases to trimming and J lost 2 bases, with 2 bases between them. The CDR3 protein is CSVAQETQYF. Here the CDR3 DNA reads TGCAGCGTTGCGCAAGAGACCCAGTACTTC.

V and J are TRBV27 and TRBJ1-2; 9 nucleotides align to TRBD1. After removal of 6 bases from V and 1 base from J, the junction contained 3 bases not matched to a gene. The CDR3 has 14 residues. Germline V gene data show CDR1 as MNHEY and CDR2 as SMNVEV (reference sequence). The CDR3, as DNA: TGTGCCAGCAGGGACAGGGGTGATAACTATGGCTACACCTTC. Its protein is CASRDRGDNYGYTF.

Details on this clone: In the same sample, other DNA sequences code for this CDR3. The chain uses TRBV30 and TRBJ1-5; D is unresolved. V was clipped by 0 bases and J by 5 bases, with 14 bases between them. CDR1 and CDR2 from the germline V gene are GTSNPN and SVGIG (reference sequence). This CDR3 has 15 residues. CDR3 coding DNA: TGTGCCTGGAGTGTTGAAACGGAGAGGGATCAGCCCCAGCATTTT. It is translated as CAWSVETERDQPQHF. Together with reference TRBV30 and TRBJ1-5, the CDR3 gives the full variable domain: SQTIHQWPATLVQPVGSPLSLECTVEGTSNPNLYWYRQAAGRGLQLLFYSVGIGQISSEVPQNLSASRPQDRQFILSSKKLLLSDSGFYLCAWSVETERDQPQHFGDGTRLSIL.

The rearrangement joins TRBV6-1 to TRBJ2-3; the match to TRBD1 covers 8 bases. The germline CDR1 and CDR2 sequences are MNHNS and SASEGT. The CDR3 consists of 17 residues. V shed 0 bases and J 4 bases; nucleotides not matched to a gene: 9. This chain's CDR3 is CASSEAGQGAWADTQYF. CDR3 sequence (DNA): TGTGCCAGCAGTGAAGCTGGGCAGGGGGCTTGGGCAGATACGCAGTATTTT.

The gene calls are TRBV6-6 and TRBJ1-5, with 9 positions matching TRBD1. CDR1 MNHNY and CDR2 SVGAGI come from the germline V gene (reference sequence). This CDR3 has 11 amino acids. CDR3 sequence reads: CGTGDNQPQHF. The DNA for the CDR3 is TGTGGGACAGGGGACAATCAGCCCCAGCATTTT.

The V and J genes are TRBV7-9 and TRBJ1-6; TRBD1 is a possible D gene (6 bases). Germline values: CDR1 SEHNR, CDR2 FQNEAQ (reference sequence). The ends were cut back, 5 bases at V and 11 bases at J, with 13 bases in the middle. The CDR3 has 13 residues. CDR3 in amino acids: CASSQQQGPPLHF. The CDR3 region has the DNA TGTGCCAGCAGCCAACAACAGGGCCCACCCCTCCACTTT.

The V gene is TRBV5-1, the J gene TRBJ2-7, with D possibly TRBD2 on 6 matching bases. The CDR3 spans 14 residues. Germline CDR1 SGHRS, CDR2 YFSETQ. Trimming pared 5 bases from V and 0 bases from J, leaving 12 bases between. Here the CDR3 DNA reads TGCGCCAGCAGGGCCTCTAGCGACTCCTACGAGCAGTACTTC. It is translated as CASRASSDSYEQYF.

This chain connects TRBV5-6 to TRBJ1-2; TRBD1 might be the D (5 bases). The CDR3 contains 13 residues. CDR1 is SGHDT and CDR2 is YYEEEE in the germline V gene. Trimming cost V 1 base and J 2 bases, with 6 bases left between them. CDR3 sequence reads: CASSLSGNYGYTF. CDR3 DNA sequence: TGTGCCAGCAGCTTGTCAGGGAACTATGGCTACACCTTC.

This chain uses TRBV9 with TRBJ2-1, with D tentatively TRBD2 (5 bases). The CDR3 has 16 amino acids. V was trimmed by 1 base and J by 2 bases, leaving 13 bases between them. CDR1 and CDR2 from the germline V gene are SGDLS and YYNGEE. CDR3: CASSVLRAGPYNEQFF. CDR3 coding DNA: TGTGCCAGCAGCGTATTGAGGGCGGGCCCCTACAATGAGCAGTTCTTC.

The chain recombines TRBV7-2 with TRBJ2-7; 7 bases agree with TRBD2. The V gene's germline CDR1 is SGHTA and CDR2 FQGNSA. Germline trimming cut 5 bases from V and 6 bases from J; bases unmatched to any gene: 7. The CDR3 has 13 amino acids. CDR3 sequence: CASSPGLVREQYF. For the CDR3, the DNA is TGTGCCAGCAGCCCAGGACTAGTTCGCGAGCAGTACTTC.

V is TRBV2 and J is TRBJ1-1; 7 bases are shared with TRBD1. Germline trimming cut 4 bases from V and 5 bases from J; bases unmatched to any gene: 10. The CDR3 has 15 amino acids. CDR1 is SNHLY and CDR2 is FYNNEI in the germline V gene. The CDR3 sequence is CASSASRTGWTEAFF. The DNA of the CDR3 is TGTGCCAGCAGTGCCAGTCGGACAGGCTGGACTGAAGCTTTCTTT.

The V call is TRBV2, the J call TRBJ2-5; 7 bases map to TRBD2. Near its end, the DNA agrees better with TRBJ2-7, so the J call may be wrong. The CDR3 covers 15 residues. Germline CDR1 reads SNHLY; CDR2 reads FYNNEI. The CDR3 loop is CASSEGSSGTYEQYF. The CDR3 nucleotides read TGTGCCAGCAGTGAAGGTTCTAGCGGAACCTACGAGCAGTACTTC.

Remarks on this clone: Different DNA sequences within this sample yield the same CDR3. The V call is TRBV6-5, the J call TRBJ1-1, with TRBD1 as a possible D gene (6 bases). The CDR3 loop spans 15 amino acids. The ends were cut back, 5 bases at V and 1 base at J, with 14 bases in the middle. The germline gives CDR1 MNHEY, CDR2 SVGAGI. This CDR3 is CASSTTGHWNTEAFF. In nucleotides, the CDR3 is TGTGCCAGCAGTACCACGGGACATTGGAACACTGAAGCTTTCTTT.

The V call is TRBV29-1, the J call TRBJ2-5; D unresolved. The CDR3 loop spans 13 amino acids. Germline loops: CDR1 SQVTM, CDR2 ANQGSEA. V lost 0 bases and J lost 0, with 5 bases in between. The CDR3 nucleotides are TGCAGCGTTGAAGACTCGTACCAAGAGACCCAGTACTTC. It specifies CSVEDSYQETQYF.

CDR3 bases: TGTGCCAGCAGCCTCTTTAGCACAGATACGCAGTATTTT. Its protein product is CASSLFSTDTQYF. V is TRBV5-8 and J is TRBJ2-3; D not certain. There are 13 residues in the CDR3. V was trimmed by 4 bases and J by 0 bases, leaving 6 bases between them. Germline V lookup: CDR1 SGHTS, CDR2 YDEGEE.

The chain employs TRBV29-1 and TRBJ1-6; 9 positions match TRBD1. The V gene end was trimmed by 6 bases and the J gene end by 5 bases; junction bases not matched to a gene: 2. The CDR3 covers 13 residues. CDR1 and CDR2 from the germline V gene are SQVTM and ANQGSEA. The DNA for the CDR3 is TGCAGCGTCCGGGACAGGGATAATTCACCCCTCCACTTT. It is translated as CSVRDRDNSPLHF.

The rearrangement joins TRBV4-1 to TRBJ1-2; 8 bases are shared with TRBD1. The CDR3 is made up of 15 amino acids. Germline V gene data show CDR1 as MGHRA and CDR2 as YSYEKL. The V segment lost 0 bases and the J segment 4 bases; nucleotides outside the gene matches: 4. The CDR3: CASSQDRDRFYGYTF. CDR3 DNA: TGCGCCAGCAGCCAAGACCGGGACAGGTTCTATGGCTACACCTTC.

The V and J genes are TRBV7-2 and TRBJ1-2; D is possibly TRBD1 (6 bases). The CDR3 sequence is 13 residues long. V lost 2 bases to trimming and J lost 9 bases, with 13 bases between them. Germline CDR1 and CDR2: SGHTA and FQGNSA. The CDR3 loop is CASSLIQGGSYTF. CDR3 nucleotides: TGTGCCAGCAGCTTAATACAGGGCGGTAGCTACACCTTC.

The chain joins TRBV27 to TRBJ2-7; the match to TRBD1 covers 7 bases. The V and J ends lost 0 bases and 6 bases, in that order; junction bases with no gene match: 8. In germline, CDR1 is MNHEY, CDR2 SMNVEV (reference sequence). CDR3 length equals 15 residues. This chain's CDR3 is CASSLSPMTGSEQYF. The DNA for the CDR3 is TGTGCCAGCAGTTTATCGCCAATGACAGGGTCCGAGCAGTACTTC.

The rearrangement uses TRBV19 and TRBJ2-7; 9 nucleotides align to TRBD2. Germline loops: CDR1 LNHDA, CDR2 SQIVND (reference sequence). The CDR3 totals 16 residues. V lost 1 base and J lost 4; bases outside the gene matches: 8. The CDR3 spells CASSIALAGGGYEQYF. In nucleotides, the CDR3 is TGTGCCAGTAGTATAGCCCTTGCGGGAGGGGGGTACGAGCAGTACTTC.

This rearrangement joins TRBV7-8 to TRBJ2-7; D unresolved. Trimming removed 1 base at V and 5 bases at J, with 9 bases between. This CDR3 comprises 13 residues. CDR1 SGHVS and CDR2 FQNEAQ come from the germline V gene. CDR3 in DNA: TGTGCCAGCAGCTTAGTTCGGAGCCACGAGCAGTACTTC. Its translation: CASSLVRSHEQYF.

The gene calls are TRBV4-3 and TRBJ1-1, with D possibly matching TRBD1 (6 bases). The length of the CDR3 is 14 residues. Germline V gene sequence: CDR1 LGHNA, CDR2 YSLEER. The V and J ends lost 4 bases and 1 base respectively, with 10 bases between them. The CDR3: CASSRDRTNTEAFF. In DNA, the CDR3 is TGCGCCAGCAGCCGCGACAGGACGAACACTGAAGCTTTCTTT.

The chain combines TRBV5-6 with TRBJ1-6, with 8 bases fitting TRBD1. CDR3 length: 14 amino acids. Trimming took 2 bases from V and 7 from J; bases not matched to a gene: 2. Germline CDR1 is SGHDT and CDR2 is YYEEEE. The CDR3 bases are TGTGCCAGCAGCTTCGGGACAGGCAATTCACCCCTCCACTTT. Translated: CASSFGTGNSPLHF.

This chain connects TRBV7-9 to TRBJ2-1, with D maybe TRBD1 (5 bases). The CDR3 spans 15 residues. CDR1 SEHNR and CDR2 FQNEAQ come from the germline V gene (reference sequence). V shed 5 bases and J shed 5 bases, with 16 bases lying between them. The CDR3 region is CASSGRTFFDNEQFF. For the CDR3, the DNA is TGTGCCAGCAGCGGCCGGACATTTTTCGACAATGAGCAGTTCTTC.

The rearrangement joins TRBV6-5 to TRBJ2-1, with TRBD1 matching 8 bases. The CDR3 length is 14 residues. V dropped 6 bases and J dropped 3; count of bases not matched to a gene: 4. In germline, CDR1 is MNHEY, CDR2 SVGAGI. This CDR3 is CASRRQGIYNEQFF. The CDR3 DNA is TGTGCCAGCAGGCGACAGGGGATCTACAATGAGCAGTTCTTC.

The chain employs TRBV7-9 and TRBJ1-1; 8 bases line up with TRBD1. CDR1 is SEHNR, CDR2 FQNEAQ, per germline (reference sequence). This CDR3 is 15 amino acids long. The ends lost 5 bases at V and 0 bases at J; junction bases unmatched: 5. CDR3 residues: CASSEGQGLNTEAFF. In DNA, the CDR3 is TGTGCCAGCAGCGAAGGACAGGGTCTGAACACTGAAGCTTTCTTT.

The chain links TRBV4-2 to TRBJ2-1; D gene ambiguous. Trimming stripped 0 bases from V and 4 bases from J, with 4 bases between. Germline-derived CDR1 and CDR2 are LGHNA and YNFKEQ. This CDR3 has 13 amino acids. In nucleotides, the CDR3 is TGTGCCAGCAGCCAAGACGGGTACAATGAGCAGTTCTTC. This gives the protein CASSQDGYNEQFF.

In the case of this clone: At one boundary the junction diverges from the germline segment, which might be a read error. V usage is TRBV7-9 and J usage is TRBJ2-5, with TRBD1 matching 10 bases. CDR1 and CDR2 (germline): SEHNR, FQNEAQ (reference sequence). CDR3 length equals 17 residues. CDR3 DNA: TGTGCCAGCAGCTTAAGTTACGCGACAGGGGGCCAAGGGACCCAGTACTTC. Its protein is CASSLSYATGGQGTQYF. Variable domain in full (rest from reference TRBV7-9 and TRBJ2-5): DTGVSQNPRHKITKRGQNVTFRCDPISEHNRLYWYRQTLGQGPEFLTYFQNEAQLEKSRLLSDRFSAERPKGSFSTLEIQRTEQGDSAMYLCASSLSYATGGQGTQYFGPGTRLLVL.

The chain has TRBV6-6 and TRBJ1-2, with 7 positions matching TRBD1. J gave up 6 bases and V 2 bases, and 6 bases lay outside the gene matches. Looked up from germline, CDR1 is MNHNY and CDR2 is SVGAGI (reference sequence). This CDR3 is 14 amino acids long. CDR3 region: CASSYPSTGDGYTF. CDR3 bases: TGTGCCAGCAGTTACCCCTCTACAGGGGATGGCTACACCTTC.